The rows below give T cell receptor beta chains drawn from one sample of a study of T cell responses to AZD1222 COVID-19 vaccine. Produced via immunoSEQ multiplex PCR; TCRdb's table is partial and in-frame only. The sample lists about 81,000 clones, 90% occurring once. The input for sequencing was peripheral blood, taken 28 days after the second AZD1222 dose. The receptors come from an adult who received the AZD1222 COVID-19 vaccine. Each CDR3 is given with its conserved first and last residue. The D gene is left open where the match is weak. The size field is filled for only some rows; it gives once, few, many or a size class.

v_call	clone_size	d_call	j_call	cdr3_aa	cdr3_nt
TRBV6-5	.	.	TRBJ1-2	CASSSTANYGYTF	TGTGCCAGCAGTTCCACAGCTAACTATGGCTACACCTTC
TRBV19	.	.	TRBJ2-1	CASSTPSKRASSYNEQFF	TGTGCCAGTAGTACCCCCTCCAAGCGGGCGAGCTCCTACAATGAGCAGTTCTTC
TRBV5-6	.	.	TRBJ1-1	CASSPTGRGRTEAFF	TGTGCCAGCAGCCCGACAGGAAGGGGGAGGACTGAAGCTTTCTTT
TRBV18	.	TRBD1	TRBJ1-2	CASSPDRVGYTF	TGTGCCAGCTCACCGGACAGGGTTGGCTACACCTTC
TRBV28	.	.	TRBJ1-5	CASRDTLPYQPQHF	TGTGCCAGCCGGGACACCTTACCTTATCAGCCCCAGCATTTT
TRBV10-3	.	TRBD2	TRBJ2-7	CAAGERDPTLYEQYF	TGTGCCGCGGGGGAACGGGACCCAACTCTCTACGAGCAGTACTTC
TRBV28	.	.	TRBJ1-1	CASSLFMARNTEAFF	TGTGCCAGCAGTTTATTTATGGCCAGGAACACTGAAGCTTTCTTT
TRBV5-1	.	.	TRBJ1-4	CASSLGGLNEKLFF	TGCGCCAGCAGCTTGGGCGGTCTTAATGAAAAACTGTTTTTT
TRBV28	.	TRBD1	TRBJ1-2	CASSRTGDNYGYTF	TGTGCCAGCAGTCGGACAGGGGACAACTATGGCTACACCTTC
TRBV30	.	.	TRBJ1-2	CAWTGRNYGYTF	TGTGCCTGGACGGGGCGCAACTATGGCTACACCTTC
TRBV19	.	.	TRBJ1-4	CASRKSRGSTNEKLFF	TGTGCCAGTAGAAAAAGCAGGGGCTCAACTAATGAAAAACTGTTTTTT
TRBV3-1/TRBV3-2	.	.	TRBJ2-3	CASSQAASTDTQYF	TGTGCCAGCAGCCAAGCGGCGAGCACAGATACGCAGTATTTT
TRBV2	.	.	TRBJ1-1	CASSEWRGNTEAFF	TGTGCCAGCAGTGAATGGAGGGGCAACACTGAAGCTTTCTTT
TRBV11-3	.	.	TRBJ1-1	CASSLRGLNTEAFF	TGTGCCAGCAGCTTACGGGGACTCAACACTGAAGCTTTCTTT
TRBV29-1	few	.	TRBJ1-1	CSARQLRNTEAFF	TGCAGCGCAAGGCAACTCCGGAACACTGAAGCTTTCTTT
TRBV6-5	.	TRBD1	TRBJ2-1	CASSFGQGHTYNEQFF	TGTGCCAGCAGTTTCGGACAGGGGCACACCTACAATGAGCAGTTCTTC
TRBV19	.	.	TRBJ2-7	CASSISGAPYEQYF	TGTGCCAGTAGTATCTCCGGGGCGCCCTACGAGCAGTACTTC
TRBV5-1	.	.	TRBJ2-3	CASSLVAGTDTQYF	TGCGCCAGCAGCTTGGTGGCAGGGACAGATACGCAGTATTTT
TRBV11-2	.	.	TRBJ1-1	CASSFDSLNTEAFF	TGTGCCAGCAGCTTTGATAGTTTGAACACTGAAGCTTTCTTT
TRBV6-5	once	.	TRBJ2-7	CASMLEGQSYEQYF	TGTGCCAGCATGCTGGAGGGACAGAGCTACGAGCAGTACTTC
TRBV6-5	.	.	TRBJ2-3	CASSYSGGRDTQYF	TGTGCCAGCAGTTACTCCGGGGGGCGCGATACGCAGTATTTT
TRBV5-1	.	.	TRBJ1-5	CASSEGSRGNQPQHF	TGCGCCAGCAGTGAGGGGTCCAGGGGCAATCAGCCCCAGCATTTT
TRBV10-3	few	.	TRBJ1-1	CAISQGFGTEAFF	TGTGCCATCAGTCAAGGTTTCGGCACTGAAGCTTTCTTT
TRBV15	.	.	TRBJ1-2	CATSRDRTLGNYGYTF	TGTGCCACCAGCAGAGACCGGACACTTGGAAACTATGGCTACACCTTC
TRBV25-1	.	.	TRBJ1-1	CASTRDPGRRAEAFF	TGTGCCAGCACCCGAGACCCGGGGAGGCGGGCTGAAGCTTTCTTT
TRBV28	.	TRBD1	TRBJ1-3	CASSLAGTGLATIYF	TGTGCCAGCAGTTTAGCCGGGACAGGGCTTGCGACCATATATTTT
TRBV2	.	TRBD1	TRBJ1-3	CASTPGQAPGNTIYF	TGTGCCAGCACCCCAGGACAGGCTCCAGGAAACACCATATATTTT